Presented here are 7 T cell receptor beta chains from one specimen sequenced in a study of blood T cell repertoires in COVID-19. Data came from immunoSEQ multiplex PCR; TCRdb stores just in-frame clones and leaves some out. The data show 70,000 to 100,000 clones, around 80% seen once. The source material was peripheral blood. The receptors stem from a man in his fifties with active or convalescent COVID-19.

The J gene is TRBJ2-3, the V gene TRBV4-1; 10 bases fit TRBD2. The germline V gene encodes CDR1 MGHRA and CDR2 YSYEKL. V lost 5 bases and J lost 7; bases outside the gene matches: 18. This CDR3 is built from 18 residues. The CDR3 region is CASSWLAGARSIRNTQYF. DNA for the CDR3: TGCGCCAGCAGCTGGCTAGCGGGGGCCCGGTCCATACGAAATACGCAGTATTTT.

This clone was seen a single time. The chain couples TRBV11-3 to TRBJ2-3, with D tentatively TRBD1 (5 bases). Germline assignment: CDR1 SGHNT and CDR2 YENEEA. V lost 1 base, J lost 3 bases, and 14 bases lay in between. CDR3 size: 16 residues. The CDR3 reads CASSLGRAGSTDTQYF. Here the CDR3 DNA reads TGTGCCAGCAGCTTAGGCCGGGCAGGGTCGACAGATACGCAGTATTTT.

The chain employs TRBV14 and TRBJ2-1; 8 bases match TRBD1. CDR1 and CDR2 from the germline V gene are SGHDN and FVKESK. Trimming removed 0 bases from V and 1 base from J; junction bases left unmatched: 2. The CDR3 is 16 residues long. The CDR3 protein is CASSQDQGASYNEQFF. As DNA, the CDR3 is TGTGCCAGCAGCCAAGATCAGGGGGCTTCCTACAATGAGCAGTTCTTC.

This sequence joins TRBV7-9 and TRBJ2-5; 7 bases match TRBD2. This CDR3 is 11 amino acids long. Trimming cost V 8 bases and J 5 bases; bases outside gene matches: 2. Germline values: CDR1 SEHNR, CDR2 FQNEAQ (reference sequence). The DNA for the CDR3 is TGTGCCAGCTATAGCGGGGAGACCCAGTACTTC. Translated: CASYSGETQYF. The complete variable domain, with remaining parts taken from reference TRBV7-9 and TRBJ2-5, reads DTGVSQNPRHKITKRGQNVTFRCDPISEHNRLYWYRQTLGQGPEFLTYFQNEAQLEKSRLLSDRFSAERPKGSFSTLEIQRTEQGDSAMYLCASYSGETQYFGPGTRLLVL.

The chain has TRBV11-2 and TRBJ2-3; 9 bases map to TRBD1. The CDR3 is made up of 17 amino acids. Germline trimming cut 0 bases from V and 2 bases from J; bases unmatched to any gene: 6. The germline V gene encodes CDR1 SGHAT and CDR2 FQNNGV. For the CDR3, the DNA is TGTGCCAGCAGCTTAGATCCGGGACAGGGACTCACAGATACGCAGTATTTT. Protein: CASSLDPGQGLTDTQYF.

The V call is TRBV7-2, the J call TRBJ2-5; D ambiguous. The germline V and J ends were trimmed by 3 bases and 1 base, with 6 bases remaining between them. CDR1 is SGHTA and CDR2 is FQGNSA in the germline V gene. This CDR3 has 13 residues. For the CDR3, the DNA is TGTGCCAGCAGCTTCGAGCCCCAAGAGACCCAGTACTTC. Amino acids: CASSFEPQETQYF.

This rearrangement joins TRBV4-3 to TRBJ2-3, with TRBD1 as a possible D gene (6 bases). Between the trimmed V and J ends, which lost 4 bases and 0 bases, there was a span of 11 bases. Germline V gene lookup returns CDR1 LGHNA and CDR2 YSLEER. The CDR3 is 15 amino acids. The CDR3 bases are TGCGCCAGCAGCCGTGGACAGCCTAGCACAGATACGCAGTATTTT. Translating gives CASSRGQPSTDTQYF.